The present entry profiles one TCR beta chain with its context. The target antigen is unknown. The CDR3 totals 16 residues. V gave up 6 bases and J gave up 5 bases; unmatched junction bases: 15. Germline CDR1 and CDR2: SGHTA and FQGNSA. These data are taken from a study of T cells after yellow fever vaccination. General study findings and limits: Post-booster samples contained most primary-vaccination clones (about 95% CD4, roughly 88% CD8). Abundant clonotypes (contaminants from the bulk population) could be present in FACS-sorted repertoires.

The study made its TCR cDNA through 5'RACE template switching. That step introduced a universal primer site along with UMIs. TCRdb called the 5' RACE reads again in MiXCR, with one record for every CDR3 protein. The table shows under 600,000 distinct CDR3 sequences, with 20% to 25% occurring only once. The genes are TRBV7-2 and TRBJ2-5; 7 nucleotides line up with TRBD1. The sequencing here drew on PBMCs, taken less than 25 days after the first yellow fever vaccination. The sequence was obtained from a man between 18 and 29 years old who received the YFV17D yellow fever vaccine. Written as DNA, the CDR3 is TGTGCCAGCAGTAGTACCACGTGGGACAGTCGGGAGACCCAGTACTTC. Protein product: CASSSTTWDSRETQYF. Looking up the rest from reference TRBV7-2 and TRBJ2-5 gives the full variable domain: GAGVSQSPSNKVTEKGKDVELRCDPISGHTALYWYRQSLGQGLEFLIYFQGNSAPDKSGLPSDRFSAERTGGSVSTLTIQRTQQEDSAVYLCASSSTTWDSRETQYFGPGTRLLVL.